These 2 T cell receptor beta chains were all obtained from the same sample, sequenced in a study of blood T cell repertoires in COVID-19. The assay was immunoSEQ multiplex PCR, and TCRdb's table has in-frame clones only and misses some. The data hold around 140,000 clones, with roughly nine tenths observed a single time. The sample comprised peripheral blood. These receptors all come from a human donor in a cohort sampled during active COVID-19.

As to this clone: The junction departs from germline at one end; a sequencing error may be responsible. Other nucleotide sequences from this sample produce the same CDR3. This chain connects TRBV20-1 to TRBJ2-7; perhaps TRBD1 as D (6 bases). This CDR3 contains 11 residues. The V gene's germline CDR1 is DFQATT and CDR2 SNEGSKA (reference sequence). In nucleotides, the CDR3 is TGCAGTGCTAGACGGACAGACGAACAGTACTTC. It codes for CSARRTDEQYF.

The chain links TRBV7-3 to TRBJ1-2; 12 positions match TRBD1. CDR3 length: 15 residues. The germline gives CDR1 SGHTA, CDR2 FQGTGA. V dropped 5 bases and J dropped 5; count of bases not matched to a gene: 6. CDR3 DNA sequence: TGTGCCAGCAGCCCCCGGGACAGGGGGCGATATGGCTACACCTTC. Its protein is CASSPRDRGRYGYTF.